The next 31 T cell receptor beta chains were all read from a single sample in a study of T cells in Graves' hyperthyroidism and ophthalmopathy. Amplified regions were TCR beta CDR3 sequences from RNA transcripts. Primed by the HTBI set, a first-round RT-PCR was run on the TCR CDR3. TCRdb independently ran MiXCR on the multiplex PCR reads; one entry per CDR3 protein. This repertoire shows about 350,000 distinct CDR3 sequences, roughly 15% found once; its top ten account for approximately 35%. The specimen sequenced was blood. Receptors originate from a woman in her thirties or forties with Graves' ophthalmopathy.

The chain is built from TRBV5-4 and TRBJ2-5; D is unresolved. The V end was cut by 10 bases, the J end by 2 bases, with 21 bases between. Germline CDR1 reads SGHNT; CDR2 reads YYREEE (reference sequence). CDR3 length equals 15 residues. CDR3 nucleotide sequence: TGTGCCGGATCGATAGGGTTGAGGCAACAAGAGACCCAGTACTTC. Encoded protein: CAGSIGLRQQETQYF.

A few counts support this clonotype. The rearrangement links TRBV11-3 to TRBJ2-5; D is tentatively TRBD1 or TRBD2 (5 bases each). Germline V gene lookup returns CDR1 SGHNT and CDR2 YENEEA. CDR3 length equals 21 residues. Deletions cut 6 bases from V and 5 bases from J, with 37 bases between. The CDR3 sequence is CASRIGTGDRLTTRGTETQYF. In nucleotides, the CDR3 is TGTGCCAGCAGGATCGGGACGGGTGACAGACTAACGACTCGAGGTACCGAGACCCAGTACTTC.

The chain is built from TRBV7-8 and TRBJ2-2; D is undetermined. Trimming stripped 6 bases from V and 6 bases from J, with 17 bases between. This CDR3 is built from 15 residues. Germline V lookup: CDR1 SGHVS, CDR2 FQNEAQ. CDR3 sequence (DNA): TGTGCCAGCAGGCGAGAATACAACACCCCCGGGGAGCTGTTTTTT. Its translation: CASRREYNTPGELFF. The full variable domain, rest sourced from reference TRBV7-8 and TRBJ2-2, is GAGVSQSPRYKVAKRGQDVALRCDPISGHVSLFWYQQALGQGPEFLTYFQNEAQLDKSGLPSDRFFAERPEGSVSTLKIQRTQQEDSAVYLCASRREYNTPGELFFGEGSRLTVL.

This clonotype has a handful of counts. The V gene is TRBV19, the J gene TRBJ2-7; 13 positions agree with TRBD2. The CDR3 consists of 14 residues. The junction had 6 bases not matched to a gene; V was cut back by 7 bases and J by 6 bases. Germline values: CDR1 LNHDA, CDR2 SQIVND (reference sequence). The CDR3 DNA is TGTGCCAGTACCAGGACTAGCGGGAGTGGCGAGCAGTACTTC. Protein product: CASTRTSGSGEQYF.

This clonotype was counted a few times. CDR3 amino acids: CSAREIRLGGGGYGYTF. The CDR3 DNA sequence: TGCAGTGCCCGTGAGATACGACTCGGGGGCGGCGGCTATGGCTACACCTTC. The rearrangement joins TRBV20-1 to TRBJ1-2; D possibly corresponds to TRBD1 (6 bases). Germline V gene sequence: CDR1 DFQATT, CDR2 SNEGSKA (reference sequence). Deletions cut 6 bases from V and 4 bases from J, with 27 bases between. This CDR3 comprises 17 residues.

This clonotype was seen at least ten times. The rearrangement links TRBV2 to TRBJ2-5, with 9 bases aligning to TRBD2. The CDR3 has 15 amino acids. V dropped 6 bases and J dropped 0; count of bases not matched to a gene: 5. Germline CDR1 reads SNHLY; CDR2 reads FYNNEI. CDR3 sequence: CASSVLAGNQETQYF. As DNA, the CDR3 is TGTGCCAGCAGCGTCCTAGCGGGAAACCAAGAGACCCAGTACTTC. The full variable domain, in which reference TRBV2 and TRBJ2-5 provide the parts outside the CDR3, is EPEVTQTPSHQVTQMGQEVILRCVPISNHLYFYWYRQILGQKVEFLVSFYNNEISEKSEIFDDQFSVERPDGSNFTLKIRSTKLEDSAMYFCASSVLAGNQETQYFGPGTRLLVL.

This clonotype was picked up many times. The chain carries TRBV12-3 or TRBV12-4 and TRBJ1-5; D is ambiguous. CDR3 length: 15 residues. V was clipped by 6 bases and J by 4 bases, with 16 bases between them. The CDR3 nucleotides are TGTGCCAGCAGCGAGGGATCGCCGGGAAATCAGCCCCAGCATTTT. Protein: CASSEGSPGNQPQHF.

There are many counts of this clonotype. This rearrangement joins TRBV7-2 to TRBJ2-1, with 8 nucleotides matching TRBD2. The CDR3 is 15 residues long. V trimming: 3 bases; J trimming: 10 bases; junction bases outside the gene matches: 11. CDR1 is SGHTA, CDR2 FQGNSA, per germline. In DNA form, the CDR3 reads TGTGCCAGCAGCTTCACCGGGACTAGTGCGGGGGAGCAGTTCTTC. Translating it yields CASSFTGTSAGEQFF.

This clonotype was detected ten times or more. The J gene is TRBJ1-5, the V gene TRBV7-2, with D perhaps matching TRBD1 (5 bases). Trimming removed 0 bases at V and 3 bases at J, with 9 bases between. CDR1 is SGHTA, CDR2 FQGNSA, per germline. This CDR3 has 15 amino acids. CDR3 nucleotides: TGTGCCAGCAGCTTAGCGCAGGGCCTCAATCAGCCCCAGCATTTT. This codes for CASSLAQGLNQPQHF. Variable domain in full (rest from reference TRBV7-2 and TRBJ1-5): GAGVSQSPSNKVTEKGKDVELRCDPISGHTALYWYRQSLGQGLEFLIYFQGNSAPDKSGLPSDRFSAERTGGSVSTLTIQRTQQEDSAVYLCASSLAQGLNQPQHFGDGTRLSIL.

At least ten counts were recorded for this clonotype. The rearrangement uses TRBV15 and TRBJ2-1; possibly TRBD1 for D (5 bases). There are 18 residues in the CDR3. Germline loops: CDR1 LNHNV, CDR2 YYDKDF (reference sequence). Trimming cost V 0 bases and J 5 bases, with 20 bases left between them. The CDR3 here is CATSRDTALAGLDNEQFF. CDR3 sequence (DNA): TGTGCCACCAGCAGAGATACCGCATTAGCAGGGCTCGACAATGAGCAGTTCTTC.

This clonotype was counted many times. The rearrangement links TRBV7-9 to TRBJ1-1, with D possibly being TRBD1 (5 bases). V lost 4 bases and J 2 bases, leaving 17 bases between the germline ends. Germline CDR1 reads SEHNR; CDR2 reads FQNEAQ (reference sequence). The CDR3 is 16 amino acids. CDR3 in DNA: TGTGCCAGCAGCTCCCCCTTTGGGGACCCAAACACTGAAGCTTTCTTT. This codes for CASSSPFGDPNTEAFF.

This clonotype showed up just a few times. V is TRBV5-1 and J is TRBJ2-3; no clear D gene. Germline CDR1 and CDR2: SGHRS and YFSETQ. Trimming took off 5 bases at V and 1 base at J, with 14 bases between the two ends. The CDR3 extends over 15 amino acids. CDR3 in DNA: TGCGCCAGCAGAAGATTGGGGTCGGGCACAGATACGCAGTATTTT. Translating gives CASRRLGSGTDTQYF.

In this sample, this clonotype turned up many times. This chain links TRBV15 with TRBJ1-4; no firm D call. The germline CDR1 and CDR2 sequences are LNHNV and YYDKDF (reference sequence). The CDR3 has 13 residues. V was clipped by 1 base and J by 1 base, with 1 base between them. In nucleotides, the CDR3 is TGTGCCACCAGCAGAGGAACTAATGAAAAACTGTTTTTT. Translated, it gives CATSRGTNEKLFF. Full variable domain (remainder filled in from reference TRBV15 and TRBJ1-4): DAMVIQNPRYQVTQFGKPVTLSCSQTLNHNVMYWYQQKSSQAPKLLFHYYDKDFNNEADTPDNFQSRRPNTSFCFLDIRSPGLGDTAMYLCATSRGTNEKLFFGSGTQLSVL.

This clonotype was counted many times. This CDR3 reads CASSTGARSNQPQHF. The CDR3, as DNA: TGTGCCAGCAGTACGGGGGCTCGGAGCAATCAGCCCCAGCATTTT. This chain links TRBV6-1 with TRBJ1-5; TRBD1 is a possible D gene (6 bases). With 5 bases removed from V and 1 base from J, the gap between germline ends came to 12 bases. This CDR3 is built from 15 residues. Germline CDR1 and CDR2: MNHNS and SASEGT.

Worth noting for this clonotype: A clone one base away is much larger, so this may be a read error. This chain joins TRBV15 and TRBJ2-1; possibly TRBD2 for D (7 bases). The end of the DNA fits TRBJ2-7 better, so the J call may be wrong. Germline assignment: CDR1 LNHNV and CDR2 YYDKDF (reference sequence). The CDR3 has 14 amino acids. CDR3 loop: CATSRRGRANEQYF. CDR3 DNA: TGTGCCACCAGCAGGCGGGGGCGGGCCAATGAGCAGTACTTC.

This chain's CDR3 is CASSRTGGDTGELFF. CDR3 in DNA: TGTGCCAGCAGTCGGACAGGGGGCGATACCGGGGAGCTGTTTTTT. The chain couples TRBV6-1 to TRBJ2-2, with 11 bases lining up with TRBD1. This CDR3 has 15 amino acids. Per the germline V gene, CDR1 is MNHNS and CDR2 is SASEGT. The J segment lost 5 bases and the V segment lost 5 bases, leaving 4 bases of the junction unmatched.

Only a few counts were recorded for this clonotype. The chain couples TRBV12-3 or TRBV12-4 to TRBJ1-4; D uncertain. This CDR3 is built from 15 residues. The V end was cut by 4 bases, the J end by 7 bases, with 16 bases between. CDR3 protein: CASSSELGRSEKLFF. CDR3 coding DNA: TGTGCCAGCAGTTCGGAACTGGGGAGGAGTGAAAAACTGTTTTTT.

Ten or more counts support this clonotype. The chain combines TRBV2 with TRBJ2-1; tentative D call: TRBD2 (6 bases). V was shortened by 2 bases and J by 0 bases, with 8 bases between the two germline ends. The CDR3 is 15 residues long. Germline V gives CDR1 SNHLY, CDR2 FYNNEI. The CDR3 loop is CASSELASSYNEQFF. The DNA for the CDR3 is TGTGCCAGCAGTGAACTAGCGAGCTCCTACAATGAGCAGTTCTTC.

The CDR3 DNA reads as TGTGCCAGCAGTATCCTAGCGGGAGCCACCGGGGAGCTGTTTTTT. Its translation: CASSILAGATGELFF. The J gene is TRBJ2-2, the V gene TRBV3-1; 10 bases map to TRBD2. Per the germline V gene, CDR1 is LGHDT and CDR2 is YNNKEL (reference sequence). The trim removed 6 bases at V and 4 bases at J, leaving 5 bases unmatched. The CDR3 is 15 amino acids.

This clonotype was counted ten times or more. V is TRBV29-1 and J is TRBJ1-1; unclear D gene. V was pared by 7 bases and J by 3 bases, with 9 bases between. CDR1 is SQVTM and CDR2 is ANQGSEA in the germline V gene. CDR3 size: 11 residues. The CDR3 loop reads CSGDTYTEAFF. The CDR3 nucleotides read TGCAGCGGTGACACTTACACTGAAGCTTTCTTT. Full variable domain (remainder filled in from reference TRBV29-1 and TRBJ1-1): SAVISQKPSRDICQRGTSLTIQCQVDSQVTMMFWYRQQPGQSLTLIATANQGSEATYESGFVIDKFPISRPNLTFSTLTVSNMSPEDSSIYLCSGDTYTEAFFGQGTRLTVV.

This clonotype was observed a few times. The chain joins TRBV6-9 to TRBJ1-5; 7 nucleotides line up with TRBD1. The CDR3 is 17 residues long. V gave up 3 bases and J gave up 3 bases; unmatched junction bases: 11. Germline V lookup: CDR1 MNHGY, CDR2 SVAAGI. Here the CDR3 DNA reads TGTGCCAGCAGTTACGTGTCCCGGGACAGAGTCAATCAGCCCCAGCATTTT. As protein: CASSYVSRDRVNQPQHF.

The rearrangement uses TRBV29-1 and TRBJ1-2; no clear D gene. Between the trimmed V and J ends, which lost 2 bases and 5 bases, there was a span of 9 bases. This CDR3 is built from 12 residues. Germline-derived CDR1 and CDR2 are SQVTM and ANQGSEA. CDR3 DNA: TGCAGCGTTGAAATGTGGAGGTATGGCTACACCTTC. Translating gives CSVEMWRYGYTF.

This clonotype was observed at least ten times. The rearrangement uses TRBV28 and TRBJ2-1, with D possibly TRBD2 on 6 matching bases. The CDR3 consists of 12 residues. V gave up 5 bases and J gave up 8 bases, with 10 bases separating them. Per germline, CDR1 MDHEN and CDR2 SYDVKM. CDR3 in amino acids: CASSPGRYEQFF. DNA for the CDR3: TGTGCCAGCAGTCCTGGGAGGTATGAGCAGTTCTTC.

This clonotype was detected ten times or more. The gene calls are TRBV12-3 or TRBV12-4 and TRBJ2-3, with a possible D match to TRBD1 (5 bases). The CDR3 sequence is 15 residues long. The ends were cut back, 3 bases at V and 1 base at J, with 11 bases in the middle. CDR3 loop: CASSFHSRGTDTQYF. The CDR3 bases are TGTGCCAGCAGTTTTCATTCCAGGGGCACAGATACGCAGTATTTT.

Worth noting for this clonotype: It is unclear where the CDR3 begins or ends on the DNA, so no DNA is shown, and the CDR3 is as TCRdb lists it. The V call is TRBV27, the J call TRBJ2-1; the listed D gene, TRBD2, was not tested against the DNA. Germline-derived CDR1 and CDR2 are MNHEY and SMNVEV (reference sequence). Both ends counted, the CDR3 spans 13 residues. CDR3 in amino acids: CASSFASGSIKFF.

This clonotype has ten or more counts. The rearrangement links TRBV10-2 to TRBJ2-3; D remains unclear. Germline CDR1 reads WSHSY; CDR2 reads SAAADI. The CDR3 extends over 16 amino acids. Trimming cost V 0 bases and J 2 bases, with 12 bases left between them. The CDR3 nucleotides are TGCGCCAGCAGTGAGTCTGACCGAACCCCCACAGATACGCAGTATTTT. Protein: CASSESDRTPTDTQYF.

This clonotype turned up a few times. The chain joins TRBV5-1 to TRBJ2-1, with unresolved D. Germline V gives CDR1 SGHRS, CDR2 YFSETQ. The CDR3 is 13 amino acids. V was pared by 0 bases and J by 6 bases, with 7 bases between. CDR3 loop: CASSLGPSNEQFF. DNA for the CDR3: TGCGCCAGCAGCTTGGGTCCTAGCAATGAGCAGTTCTTC.

This clonotype has more than one count but fewer than ten. The V gene is TRBV20-1, the J gene TRBJ1-5, with 8 bases matching TRBD1. V lost 6 bases, J lost 0 bases, and 13 bases stayed unmatched. The CDR3 totals 17 residues. Germline V gene data show CDR1 as DFQATT and CDR2 as SNEGSKA (reference sequence). The CDR3 DNA sequence: TGCAGTGCCCTAGGGGAGACAGGGGCAATTAGCAATCAGCCCCAGCATTTT. Residues: CSALGETGAISNQPQHF.

This clonotype appeared many times. J is TRBJ2-1 and V is TRBV27; 11 nucleotides agree with TRBD2. The germline V gene has CDR1 MNHEY and CDR2 SMNVEV (reference sequence). J gave up 7 bases and V 4 bases, and 9 bases lay outside the gene matches. The CDR3 sequence is 16 residues long. CDR3: CASSSQTSGVFNEQFF. The CDR3 DNA sequence: TGTGCCAGCAGTTCCCAGACTAGCGGGGTCTTTAATGAGCAGTTCTTC.

This clonotype was recorded many times. This chain joins TRBV11-2 and TRBJ2-1; tentatively, D is TRBD2 (6 bases). V gave up 3 bases and J gave up 9 bases, with 18 bases separating them. This CDR3 is built from 15 residues. Germline CDR1 reads SGHAT; CDR2 reads FQNNGV. CDR3 sequence (DNA): TGTGCCAGCAGCTTGTCGGGACTCGCCTGGGGTGAGCAGTTCTTC. This sequence encodes CASSLSGLAWGEQFF.

The chain combines TRBV7-2 with TRBJ2-6; D may be TRBD1 (6 bases). Germline CDR1 reads SGHTA; CDR2 reads FQGNSA. This CDR3 region has 18 residues. The V end lost 7 bases, the J end lost 1 base, and 20 bases lay between the germline ends. The CDR3 bases are TGTGCCAGCAACTTTCGACAGGACCCAAAGTCTGGGGCCAACGTCCTGACTTTC. This codes for CASNFRQDPKSGANVLTF. The entire variable domain, with the rest obtained from reference TRBV7-2 and TRBJ2-6, is as follows: GAGVSQSPSNKVTEKGKDVELRCDPISGHTALYWYRQSLGQGLEFLIYFQGNSAPDKSGLPSDRFSAERTGGSVSTLTIQRTQQEDSAVYLCASNFRQDPKSGANVLTFGAGSRLTVL.